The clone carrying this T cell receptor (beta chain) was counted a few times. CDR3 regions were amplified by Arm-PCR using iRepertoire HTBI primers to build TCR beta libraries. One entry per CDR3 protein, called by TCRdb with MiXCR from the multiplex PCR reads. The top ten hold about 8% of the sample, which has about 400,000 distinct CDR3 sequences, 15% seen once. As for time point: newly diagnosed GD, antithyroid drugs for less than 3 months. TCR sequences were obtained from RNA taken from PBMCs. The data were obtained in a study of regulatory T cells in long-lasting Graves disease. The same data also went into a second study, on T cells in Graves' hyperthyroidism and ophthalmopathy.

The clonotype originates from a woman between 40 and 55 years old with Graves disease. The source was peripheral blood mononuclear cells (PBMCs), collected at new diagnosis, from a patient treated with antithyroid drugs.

The CDR3 region is CASSLPGTLKGETQYF. The CDR3 DNA is TGTGCCAGCAGCCTCCCCGGGACCCTGAAGGGGGAGACCCAGTACTTC. The chain uses TRBV9 and TRBJ2-5, with D possibly being TRBD1 or TRBD2 (5 bases each). The CDR3 extends over 16 amino acids. The V gene lost 4 bases and the J gene lost 5 bases, with 21 bases spanning the gap. Germline CDR1 SGDLS, CDR2 YYNGEE. The variable domain in full, with the rest retrieved from reference TRBV9 and TRBJ2-5, is DSGVTQTPKHLITATGQRVTLRCSPRSGDLSVYWYQQSLDQGLQFLIQYYNGEERAKGNILERFSAQQFPDLHSELNLSSLELGDSALYFCASSLPGTLKGETQYFGPGTRLLVL.